The 17 T cell receptor beta chains listed next were all sequenced from one sample in a study of T-cell reconstitution after alpha-beta-depleted transplantation in children. Preparation of the TCRbeta library used unique molecular identifiers. A single record per CDR3 protein comes from TCRdb applying MiXCR to the PCR reads. The sample includes about 580,000 distinct CDR3 sequences, roughly 23% seen only once; the top ten take 13% to 15%. This material consisted of PBMCs, mostly from graft donor cells, taken 360 days after TCRalphabeta/CD19-depleted stem cell transplant. These receptors were taken from a boy younger than two who had a stem cell transplant for acute myeloid leukemia, so the T cells may come from the graft donor.

DNA for the CDR3: TGTGCCAGCAGTTTATGGGGGCGGGACAGGGATCCCTATGGCTACACCTTC. Its translation: CASSLWGRDRDPYGYTF. V and J are TRBV28 and TRBJ1-2; 9 nucleotides align to TRBD1. V gave up 0 bases and J gave up 4 bases; unmatched junction bases: 9. The CDR3 covers 17 residues. The germline CDR1 and CDR2 sequences are MDHEN and SYDVKM.

A few counts support this clonotype. The rearrangement joins TRBV21-1 to TRBJ2-7; TRBD1, the table's D call, lacks a check against the DNA. TRBV21-1 is a recognized pseudogene. The CDR3 runs 15 residues. The CDR3 nucleotides read TGTGCCAGGAGACGAGGGAATTCCCCGGGATACGAGCAGTACGTC. Encoded protein: CARRRGNSPGYEQYV.

This clonotype was counted ten times or more. This chain connects TRBV5-1 to TRBJ2-7; 7 positions agree with TRBD2. V gave up 5 bases and J gave up 2 bases; unmatched junction bases: 7. The CDR3 has 14 amino acids. Germline CDR1 and CDR2: SGHRS and YFSETQ. DNA for the CDR3: TGCGCCAGCAGGCCGACTAGCAACACCTACGAGCAGTACTTC. Translated, it gives CASRPTSNTYEQYF. The whole variable domain, remainder taken from reference TRBV5-1 and TRBJ2-7, is KAGVTQTPRYLIKTRGQQVTLSCSPISGHRSVSWYQQTPGQGLQFLFEYFSETQRNKGNFPGRFSGRQFSNSRSEMNVSTLELGDSALYLCASRPTSNTYEQYFGPGTRLTVT.

This clonotype was seen only a few times. The chain employs TRBV5-1 and TRBJ2-7, with unresolved D. The CDR3 has 13 residues. Germline assignment: CDR1 SGHRS and CDR2 YFSETQ. Trimming stripped 5 bases from V and 4 bases from J, with 13 bases between. The CDR3 here is CASSKSWPYEQYF. The CDR3 DNA sequence: TGCGCCAGCAGTAAATCCTGGCCTTACGAGCAGTACTTC.

This clonotype has a single count. V usage is TRBV7-9 and J usage is TRBJ2-1; tentative D call: TRBD1 (5 bases). This CDR3 contains 14 residues. Germline values: CDR1 SEHNR, CDR2 FQNEAQ (reference sequence). V was cut by 5 bases and J by 13 bases, with 21 bases left in between. CDR3 residues: CASSPGQGSREQFF. As DNA, the CDR3 is TGTGCCAGCAGCCCTGGGCAGGGCAGCCGTGAACAGTTCTTC.

This chain joins TRBV7-2 and TRBJ1-1, with D perhaps TRBD1 (5 bases). The CDR3 runs 16 residues. CDR1 SGHTA and CDR2 FQGNSA come from the germline V gene. V gave up 1 base and J gave up 5 bases, with 17 bases separating them. The CDR3 DNA follows: TGTGCCAGCAGCTTAGTCGTGGGGCAGGGAGGTACTGAAGCTTTCTTT. It is translated as CASSLVVGQGGTEAFF.

The gene calls are TRBV5-1 and TRBJ2-7; a weak D match, TRBD2 (5 bases). CDR1 SGHRS and CDR2 YFSETQ come from the germline V gene. Trimming removed 0 bases from V and 3 bases from J, with 13 bases in between. The CDR3 is 15 amino acids. The CDR3 here is CASSLEGGAIYEQYF. In DNA form, the CDR3 reads TGCGCCAGCAGCTTGGAAGGAGGCGCCATCTACGAGCAGTACTTC.

The chain links TRBV6-4 to TRBJ2-3; D is unresolved. This CDR3 has 15 amino acids. Trimming shortened V by 0 bases and J by 2 bases, and 9 bases separated the two germline ends. The V gene's germline CDR1 is MRHNA and CDR2 SNTAGT. This chain's CDR3 is CASSDSGLPTDTQYF. Here the CDR3 DNA reads TGTGCCAGCAGTGACTCAGGGCTACCCACAGATACGCAGTATTTT.

At least ten counts were recorded for this clonotype. This rearrangement joins TRBV29-1 to TRBJ2-1; D ambiguous. Germline V gives CDR1 SQVTM, CDR2 ANQGSEA. CDR3 length equals 11 residues. The V end was cut by 8 bases, the J end by 4 bases, with 9 bases between. CDR3 coding DNA: TGCAGCTCTGAAGGGTACAATGAGCAGTTCTTC. As protein: CSSEGYNEQFF.

The chain combines TRBV6-2 or TRBV6-3 with TRBJ2-1; the D gene is possibly TRBD2 (6 bases). Per the germline V gene, CDR1 is MNHEY and CDR2 is SVGEGT. The CDR3 contains 16 residues. V was clipped by 3 bases and J by 1 base, with 13 bases between them. The CDR3 DNA reads as TGTGCCAGCAGTTATCACCCGGAGGGGTCCTACAATGAGCAGTTCTTC. Translated, it gives CASSYHPEGSYNEQFF.

This chain joins TRBV20-1 and TRBJ1-1; 7 bases agree with TRBD1. This CDR3 has 16 amino acids. Germline values: CDR1 DFQATT, CDR2 SNEGSKA (reference sequence). Germline trimming cut 1 base from V and 0 bases from J; bases unmatched to any gene: 8. Written as DNA, the CDR3 is TGCAGTGCTAGAGTGGGGGGACAGACCTTGAACACTGAAGCTTTCTTT. Its protein product is CSARVGGQTLNTEAFF.

This clonotype was detected ten times or more. The chain combines TRBV20-1 with TRBJ2-1; possible D gene TRBD1, 5 bases. The CDR3 has 13 residues. Germline-derived CDR1 and CDR2 are DFQATT and SNEGSKA (reference sequence). The CDR3 nucleotides read TGCAGCGCAATAGACAGCTCCTACAATGAGCAGTTCTTC. Translated, it gives CSAIDSSYNEQFF.

This clonotype was seen only a few times. This chain connects TRBV5-6 to TRBJ2-5, with 8 positions matching TRBD1. Germline trimming cut 7 bases from V and 1 base from J; bases unmatched to any gene: 12. The CDR3 has 16 amino acids. Per the germline V gene, CDR1 is SGHDT and CDR2 is YYEEEE. CDR3 bases: TGTGCCAGCCGTCAGCTAGACAGGGGTGTCCAAGAGACCCAGTACTTC. Amino acids: CASRQLDRGVQETQYF. Together with reference TRBV5-6 and TRBJ2-5, the CDR3 gives the full variable domain: DAGVTQSPTHLIKTRGQQVTLRCSPKSGHDTVSWYQQALGQGPQFIFQYYEEEERQRGNFPDRFSGHQFPNYSSELNVNALLLGDSALYLCASRQLDRGVQETQYFGPGTRLLVL.

V and J are TRBV4-3 and TRBJ1-2; D uncertain. Germline values: CDR1 LGHNA, CDR2 YSLEER. CDR3 size: 17 residues. V was trimmed by 0 bases and J by 3 bases, leaving 17 bases between them. This CDR3 is CASSQEYTRVSHYGYTF. DNA for the CDR3: TGCGCCAGCAGCCAAGAATATACGAGGGTATCCCACTATGGCTACACCTTC.

This clonotype has at least ten counts. This chain joins TRBV25-1 and TRBJ2-5; D may correspond to TRBD1 or TRBD2 (5 bases each). Germline V lookup: CDR1 MGHDK, CDR2 SYGVNS. This CDR3 comprises 15 residues. The V gene lost 3 bases and the J gene lost 5 bases, with 16 bases spanning the gap. In nucleotides, the CDR3 is TGTGCCAGCAGTGACGTTAGGGGTGGGGGTGAGACCCAGTACTTC. It translates to CASSDVRGGGETQYF.

The chain has TRBV12-3 or TRBV12-4 and TRBJ2-2; 7 bases map to TRBD1. The CDR3 is 15 residues long. J lost 6 bases, V lost 7 bases, and 11 bases had no gene match. CDR3 bases: TGTGCCAGCATTTCTTGGGGACAGCAACCCGGGGAGCTGTTTTTT. Protein: CASISWGQQPGELFF.

This clonotype was recorded many times. The chain has TRBV4-3 and TRBJ2-1; 8 nucleotides match TRBD2. Germline CDR1 and CDR2: LGHNA and YSLEER. J lost 0 bases, V lost 3 bases, and 7 bases had no gene match. The CDR3 is made up of 17 amino acids. The CDR3 protein is CASSQRSGASSYNEQFF. Written as DNA, the CDR3 is TGCGCCAGCAGCCAGCGTAGCGGGGCAAGCTCCTACAATGAGCAGTTCTTC.